The rows below give T cell receptor beta chains drawn from one sample of a study of technical replicates of blood from a handful of donors. Generated by immunoSEQ multiplex PCR, the TCRdb table keeps only in-frame clones and is missing some. Among 70,000 to 85,000 clones listed, around 97% were seen once. Sequencing used T cells isolated from PBMCs. These TCRs come from a human donor in good health. Both conserved end residues are part of each CDR3. Fields, in order: D gene, clone size, V gene, J gene, CDR3 DNA, CDR3 protein. D genes are given only for firm matches. Size tells how often a clone was seen (once, few, many) or the class of an expanded clone, and some rows leave it out.

d_gene: TRBD2
abundance: .
v_gene: TRBV7-9
j_gene: TRBJ2-2
CDR3nt: TGTGCCAGCCCGACCAGAGAGGGGCCCGGGACTAGCCCCGTCGGGGAGCTGTTTTTT
CDR3aa: CASPTREGPGTSPVGELFF

d_gene: TRBD1
abundance: .
v_gene: TRBV2
j_gene: TRBJ1-4
CDR3nt: TGTGCCAGGACAGGGGGCGCAGATGAAAAACTGTTTTTT
CDR3aa: CARTGGADEKLFF

d_gene: .
abundance: .
v_gene: TRBV7-6
j_gene: TRBJ1-1
CDR3nt: TGTGCCAGCAGCTTACAGGGTACCACTGAAGCTTTCTTT
CDR3aa: CASSLQGTTEAFF

d_gene: TRBD2
abundance: .
v_gene: TRBV15
j_gene: TRBJ2-1
CDR3nt: TGTGCCACCAGCAGAGTGCTCGGCGGGACTAGCGGGAGCTCCTACAATGAGCAGTTCTTC
CDR3aa: CATSRVLGGTSGSSYNEQFF

d_gene: TRBD1
abundance: .
v_gene: TRBV28
j_gene: TRBJ1-5
CDR3nt: TGTGCCAGCAGCTATGAACCGGGACAGGGGTACAATCAGCCCCAGCATTTT
CDR3aa: CASSYEPGQGYNQPQHF

d_gene: .
abundance: .
v_gene: TRBV6-5
j_gene: TRBJ2-3
CDR3nt: TGTGCCAGCAGTGAATTATCGGGGAATACGCAGTATTTT
CDR3aa: CASSELSGNTQYF

d_gene: TRBD1
abundance: .
v_gene: TRBV6-1
j_gene: TRBJ1-5
CDR3nt: TGTGCCAGCAGCCGGACAGGGGATCAGCCCCAGCATTTT
CDR3aa: CASSRTGDQPQHF

d_gene: .
abundance: .
v_gene: TRBV2
j_gene: TRBJ1-2
CDR3nt: TGTGCCAGCAGCGCTGCAGGAATGAGTACGTACGGCTACACCTTC
CDR3aa: CASSAAGMSTYGYTF

d_gene: TRBD2
abundance: .
v_gene: TRBV5-1
j_gene: TRBJ2-2
CDR3nt: TGCGCCAGCGCGTCCCTTAGCGGGGCGAACACCGGGGAGCTGTTTTTT
CDR3aa: CASASLSGANTGELFF

d_gene: TRBD2
abundance: .
v_gene: TRBV5-1
j_gene: TRBJ2-1
CDR3nt: TGCGCCAGCAGCTGGGGACTAGCGGGAGCCGGGGATGAGCAGTTCTTC
CDR3aa: CASSWGLAGAGDEQFF

d_gene: .
abundance: .
v_gene: TRBV5-6
j_gene: TRBJ1-2
CDR3nt: TGTGCCAGCAGCCCAATCTCAGGGACTACCTATGGCTACACCTTC
CDR3aa: CASSPISGTTYGYTF

d_gene: TRBD1
abundance: once
v_gene: TRBV5-1
j_gene: TRBJ1-2
CDR3nt: TGCGCCAGCACGACCGGCCAACAGGGGTTGGGTGGCTACACCTTC
CDR3aa: CASTTGQQGLGGYTF

d_gene: TRBD2
abundance: .
v_gene: TRBV9
j_gene: TRBJ2-3
CDR3nt: TGTGCCAGCAGGAGCGGGGACGCAGATACGCAGTATTTT
CDR3aa: CASRSGDADTQYF